The 28 T cell receptor beta chains reported below all come from one sample, sequenced in a study of molecular identifiers for immune sequencing clone quantification. TCRdb recomputed calls from the PCR reads with MiXCR, one row per CDR3 protein. This table holds about 40,000 distinct CDR3 sequences, around 20% found once. Source material: naive CD8+ T cells from blood, with Jurkat cell RNA spiked in. Subset noted: FACS-sorted CD8+CD4-CCR7+CD45RA+ naive T cells. These receptor sequences come from a human donor in good health. Some libraries in this study had Jurkat cell RNA spiked in.

The chain uses TRBV5-4 and TRBJ2-1; maybe TRBD2 (6 bases). Trimming took off 5 bases at V and 2 bases at J, with 14 bases between the two ends. The CDR3 loop spans 15 amino acids. The germline V gene encodes CDR1 SGHNT and CDR2 YYREEE (reference sequence). CDR3 loop: CASRNRDFTYNEQFF. CDR3 nucleotide sequence: TGTGCCAGCAGAAACCGGGACTTCACCTACAATGAGCAGTTCTTC.

This clonotype has a count of ten or more. V gene TRBV7-9 combines with J gene TRBJ2-7, with D uncertain. V was trimmed by 1 base and J by 4 bases, leaving 14 bases between them. Germline CDR1 is SEHNR and CDR2 is FQNEAQ (reference sequence). The CDR3 runs to 15 residues. The CDR3 region has the DNA TGTGCCAGCAGCTTAGTTCTTGACATTATTTACGAGCAGTACTTC. It codes for CASSLVLDIIYEQYF.

Ten or more counts support this clonotype. V usage is TRBV27 and J usage is TRBJ2-3; D remains unclear. Trimming left V 3 bases short and J 0 bases short, with 7 bases between. CDR3 size: 14 residues. Germline CDR1 reads MNHEY; CDR2 reads SMNVEV (reference sequence). The CDR3 reads CASSFLGSTDTQYF. The CDR3 nucleotides are TGTGCCAGCAGTTTCCTAGGGAGCACAGATACGCAGTATTTT.

In this sample, this clonotype turned up many times. CDR3 protein: CASSSGLADNNEQFF. The DNA for the CDR3 is TGTGCCAGCAGTTCCGGACTAGCGGACAACAATGAGCAGTTCTTC. This sequence joins TRBV28 and TRBJ2-1, with 10 bases matching TRBD2. Trimming took 4 bases from V and 5 from J; bases not matched to a gene: 5. The germline CDR1 and CDR2 sequences are MDHEN and SYDVKM. This CDR3 is 15 amino acids long.

The chain combines TRBV19 with TRBJ2-1; TRBD2 aligns across 9 bases. The CDR3 sequence is 14 residues long. Germline V gives CDR1 LNHDA, CDR2 SQIVND (reference sequence). V lost 9 bases to trimming and J lost 4 bases; unmatched junction nucleotides: 7. CDR3 coding DNA: TGTGCCAGCAGCGGGAGGATCGTGTACAATGAGCAGTTCTTC. This gives the protein CASSGRIVYNEQFF.

This rearrangement joins TRBV28 to TRBJ2-1; D might be TRBD2 (5 bases). Trimming took 7 bases from V and 9 from J, leaving 19 bases between them. The CDR3 loop spans 14 amino acids. Germline V gene sequence: CDR1 MDHEN, CDR2 SYDVKM. The CDR3 is CASTLGYKRAEQFF. CDR3 in DNA: TGTGCCAGCACCCTGGGCTATAAGAGGGCTGAGCAGTTCTTC.

In its sample, this clonotype was seen many times. CDR3 DNA: TGTGCCAGCAGCCAATTTGTTTCATCCGGGGAGCTGTTTTTT. Translating gives CASSQFVSSGELFF. The V and J genes are TRBV14 and TRBJ2-2, with D unresolved. This CDR3 region has 14 residues. Germline loops: CDR1 SGHDN, CDR2 FVKESK. V lost 2 bases and J 6 bases, leaving 10 bases between the germline ends.

This clonotype turned up a few times. The V call is TRBV9, the J call TRBJ1-6, with D possibly matching TRBD1 (5 bases). Germline values: CDR1 SGDLS, CDR2 YYNGEE. This CDR3 is built from 16 residues. V lost 0 bases, J lost 8 bases, and 15 bases lay in between. This chain's CDR3 is CASSVEGNREDSPLHF. The CDR3 coding sequence is TGTGCCAGCAGCGTAGAGGGGAATCGCGAAGATTCACCCCTCCACTTT.

This clonotype came up many times. The chain joins TRBV14 to TRBJ1-4; D gene unclear. The V and J ends lost 3 bases and 8 bases respectively, with 7 bases between them. CDR1 SGHDN and CDR2 FVKESK come from the germline V gene. This CDR3 region has 12 residues. The CDR3 DNA reads as TGTGCCAGCAGCCACTCTTCAGAAAAACTGTTTTTT. It is translated as CASSHSSEKLFF.

Details on this clonotype: It may be a read error: a sequence one base away is much more abundant. This chain links TRBV7-2 with TRBJ1-2; the D gene is possibly TRBD1 (6 bases). Germline CDR1 and CDR2: SGHTA and FQGNSA. CDR3 length: 15 residues. CDR3 nucleotides: TGTGCCAGCAGCTTAGACAGGGAATGGACCTATAGCTACACCTTC. Residues: CASSLDREWTYSYTF.

The gene calls are TRBV5-1 and TRBJ1-1, with 8 bases matching TRBD1. This CDR3 comprises 14 residues. Trimming took 0 bases from V and 5 from J; bases not matched to a gene: 3. Per the germline V gene, CDR1 is SGHRS and CDR2 is YFSETQ. DNA for the CDR3: TGCGCCAGCAGCTTGGGGACAGGGAGGACTGAAGCTTTCTTT. Protein product: CASSLGTGRTEAFF.

This clonotype was recorded many times. The chain recombines TRBV6-5 with TRBJ2-2; a possible D gene is TRBD2 (5 bases). Germline CDR1 and CDR2: MNHEY and SVGAGI. The CDR3 sequence is 17 residues long. With 2 bases removed from V and 0 bases from J, the gap between germline ends came to 13 bases. The CDR3, as DNA: TGTGCCAGCAGTTACGTTTCGGGGTACCCGAACACCGGGGAGCTGTTTTTT. Translation: CASSYVSGYPNTGELFF.

Ten or more counts support this clonotype. The V and J genes are TRBV29-1 and TRBJ2-7; TRBD2 matches at 14 bases. V dropped 1 base and J dropped 1; count of bases not matched to a gene: 18. The CDR3 covers 21 residues. CDR1 is SQVTM and CDR2 is ANQGSEA in the germline V gene. CDR3 in DNA: TGCAGCGTTGAAGGTTCCTACAGGGGCTTAGGACTAGCGGGAGGTTCCTACGAGCAGTACTTC. It translates to CSVEGSYRGLGLAGGSYEQYF.

The rearrangement links TRBV5-4 to TRBJ2-6, with a weak D call TRBD1 (6 bases). V dropped 1 base and J dropped 0 bases, with 17 bases sitting between them. Germline V lookup: CDR1 SGHNT, CDR2 YYREEE (reference sequence). The length of the CDR3 is 19 residues. CDR3 coding DNA: TGTGCCAGCAGCTTGTTAGGGGGTGACTCTCACTCTGGGGCCAACGTCCTGACTTTC. Its protein product is CASSLLGGDSHSGANVLTF.

In its sample, this clonotype was seen many times. This chain connects TRBV5-5 to TRBJ1-2; 9 nucleotides align to TRBD1. This CDR3 has 16 residues. After removal of 1 base from V and 4 bases from J, the junction contained 8 bases not matched to a gene. Germline values: CDR1 SGHKS, CDR2 YYEKEE (reference sequence). The chain's CDR3 is CASSLPGQGYRYGYTF. CDR3 DNA sequence: TGTGCCAGCAGCTTGCCGGGACAGGGCTACCGCTATGGCTACACCTTC.

A note on this clonotype: This clone may be a read error of a much larger clone one base away. V usage is TRBV11-2 and J usage is TRBJ2-7, with a tentative D call TRBD2 (6 bases). V was pared by 3 bases and J by 8 bases, with 14 bases between. This CDR3 comprises 13 residues. The germline V gene has CDR1 SGHAT and CDR2 FQNNGV. In DNA form, the CDR3 reads TGTGCCAGCAGCTTCTTTCGGGAGTGGAAGCAGTACTTC. Amino acid sequence: CASSFFREWKQYF. Full variable domain (missing parts from reference TRBV11-2 and TRBJ2-7): EAGVAQSPRYKIIEKRQSVAFWCNPISGHATLYWYQQILGQGPKLLIQFQNNGVVDDSQLPKDRFSAERLKGVDSTLKIQPAKLEDSAVYLCASSFFREWKQYFGPGTRLTVT.

This chain connects TRBV18 to TRBJ2-1; 9 bases agree with TRBD1. V dropped 0 bases and J dropped 2; count of bases not matched to a gene: 2. Germline CDR1 and CDR2: KGHSH and LQKENI. The CDR3 is 16 amino acids. CDR3 nucleotides: TGTGCCAGCTCACCACCGAGACAGGGGGCCTACAATGAGCAGTTCTTC. Translating it yields CASSPPRQGAYNEQFF.

On this clonotype: A single base separates this from a much larger clone, so it may be a read error. The CDR3 DNA follows: TGTGCCAGCAGTACCGCTATAGCGGTCTCCTGCGAGCAGTACTTC. It translates to CASSTAIAVSCEQYF. J is TRBJ2-7 and V is TRBV28, with a tentative D call TRBD2 (6 bases). Germline V CDR1 and CDR2: MDHEN, SYDVKM. This CDR3 comprises 15 residues.

This clonotype was counted many times. The CDR3: CASSQAPTSGAFYNEQFF. The CDR3 nucleotides read TGTGCCAGCAGCCAAGCGCCGACTAGCGGGGCATTCTACAATGAGCAGTTCTTC. The chain employs TRBV3-1 and TRBJ2-1; 11 bases line up with TRBD2. Trimming at V came to 1 base and at J to 3 bases, leaving 8 bases not matched to a gene. The CDR3 extends over 18 amino acids. Germline CDR1 and CDR2: LGHDT and YNNKEL (reference sequence).

This clonotype was observed at least ten times. V and J are TRBV4-3 and TRBJ1-1; TRBD1 matches 9 bases. Germline V gives CDR1 LGHNA, CDR2 YSLEER. V gave up 0 bases and J gave up 14 bases; unmatched junction bases: 10. The CDR3 sequence is 14 residues long. The CDR3 sequence is CASSQDPGQGKTFF. CDR3 coding DNA: TGCGCCAGCAGCCAAGACCCGGGACAGGGAAAGACCTTCTTT.

This clonotype showed up many times. The rearrangement uses TRBV7-8 and TRBJ2-6, with D unclear. The CDR3 runs 19 residues. In germline, CDR1 is SGHVS, CDR2 FQNEAQ. Trimming left V 4 bases short and J 1 base short, with 20 bases between. As DNA, the CDR3 is TGTGCCAGCAGCTGGATGCGTGCCTCCCATGAGTCTGGGGCCAACGTCCTGACTTTC. Translating gives CASSWMRASHESGANVLTF.

By share of the sample, this clonotype is medium-sized. The chain couples TRBV7-9 to TRBJ2-7; tentative D call: TRBD1 (6 bases). The germline V and J ends were trimmed by 4 bases and 4 bases, with 8 bases remaining between them. In germline, CDR1 is SEHNR, CDR2 FQNEAQ (reference sequence). The CDR3 covers 12 residues. The CDR3 region is CASSSGAYEQYF. Here the CDR3 DNA reads TGTGCCAGCAGCTCAGGGGCTTACGAGCAGTACTTC.

J is TRBJ2-7 and V is TRBV19; no clear D. Per germline, CDR1 LNHDA and CDR2 SQIVND (reference sequence). The CDR3 covers 14 residues. With 1 base removed from V and 0 bases from J, the gap between germline ends came to 7 bases. This CDR3 is CASSIVGNSYEQYF. The CDR3 coding sequence is TGTGCCAGTAGTATAGTCGGAAACTCCTACGAGCAGTACTTC.

This clonotype was detected many times. This chain joins TRBV12-3 or TRBV12-4 and TRBJ2-1; D possibly corresponds to TRBD1 (5 bases). The CDR3 loop spans 14 amino acids. Trimming took off 0 bases at V and 8 bases at J, with 11 bases between the two ends. The CDR3 spells CASSLAQGIDEQFF. CDR3 DNA: TGTGCCAGCAGTTTAGCGCAGGGAATCGATGAGCAGTTCTTC.

The table lists this clonotype with many counts. This sequence joins TRBV6-5 and TRBJ2-7; 8 bases fit TRBD2. Germline lookup yields CDR1 MNHEY and CDR2 SVGAGI. Losses at the gene ends were 5 bases for V and 3 bases for J; bases not matched to a gene: 6. The CDR3 has 14 amino acids. CDR3 loop: CASSHREGGYEQYF. CDR3 in DNA: TGTGCCAGCAGTCACCGGGAGGGCGGCTACGAGCAGTACTTC.

This clonotype was counted at least ten times. This rearrangement joins TRBV6-2 or TRBV6-3 to TRBJ2-2; no clear D gene. Germline V gene lookup returns CDR1 MNHEY and CDR2 SVGEGT. This CDR3 contains 17 residues. V lost 1 base and J lost 8, with 20 bases in between. CDR3 bases: TGTGCCAGCAGTTACTTCGAGATACTTCTGCCAGGAGGGGAGCTGTTTTTT. Its protein is CASSYFEILLPGGELFF.

By share, this clonotype ranks as medium-sized. The chain links TRBV6-5 to TRBJ2-1; D is possibly TRBD2 (7 bases). CDR1 and CDR2 from the germline V gene are MNHEY and SVGAGI. V lost 7 bases, J lost 5 bases, and 18 bases lay in between. The CDR3 contains 15 residues. CDR3 DNA sequence: TGTGCCAGCAATCTAGGGGGGGAAACTAACAATGAGCAGTTCTTC. Its translation is CASNLGGETNNEQFF.

Many counts were recorded for this clonotype. This sequence joins TRBV7-9 and TRBJ1-1; D remains ambiguous. There are 11 residues in the CDR3. V gave up 5 bases and J gave up 2 bases, with 3 bases separating them. Germline-derived CDR1 and CDR2 are SEHNR and FQNEAQ (reference sequence). In DNA, the CDR3 is TGTGCCAGCAGCGTTAACACTGAAGCTTTCTTT. Its translation is CASSVNTEAFF.